This TCR beta chain emerged from a study of T cells in women clearing cervical HPV infection. Whole-study context: Controls gave blood once infection was undetectable; cases at lesion identification. Overall study results and limits: Cases carried less TRBV6-7 than controls: roughly 0.11% versus 0.16%.

This CDR3 is built from 14 residues. With 6 bases clipped from V and 4 bases from J, the junction kept 9 bases outside the gene matches. Germline values: CDR1 SGHNT, CDR2 YYREEE (reference sequence). About this clone itself: Antigen: not known. The read ends 3 residues shy of where the CDR3 ends; the end is completed using the germline J gene.

Each participant carried one incident cervical HPV16 infection only. immunoSEQ multiplex PCR used an average of roughly 1,300 ng genomic DNA. The repertoire was sequenced with immunoSEQ multiplex PCR; TCRdb's copy has only in-frame clones and lacks some. This specimen shows approximately 34,000 clones; the ten leading clones hold under 7%. Input material: blood buffy coat. The TCR originated in a woman aged 18 to 75 with a cervical HPV16 infection that either progressed to CIN3+ or cleared (not recorded which). V usage is TRBV5-4 and J usage is TRBJ2-7, with 8 bases aligning to TRBD1. Here the CDR3 reads CASTREQGVYEQYF. The sequenced part of the CDR3 DNA is TGTGCCAGCACCAGGGAACAGGGGGTGTACGAG.